The 28 T cell receptor beta chains below all came from one sample that was sequenced in a study of identical twins. TCRdb reprocessed the 5' RACE reads via MiXCR and lists one record per CDR3 protein. The table records approximately 550,000 distinct CDR3 sequences, around 20% of them present only once. This sample also appeared in a second study, on yellow fever vaccine responses in identical twins.

Source material: CD4+ T cells sorted from blood. The receptors stem from a woman younger than 35 in good health.

This clonotype has more than one count but fewer than ten. This chain uses TRBV5-5 with TRBJ1-1; no clear D. The V end lost 4 bases, the J end lost 1 base, and 8 bases lay between the germline ends. The CDR3 spans 13 residues. Germline values: CDR1 SGHKS, CDR2 YYEKEE (reference sequence). CDR3 nucleotides: TGTGCCAGCAGCATAACGCGGAACACTGAAGCTTTCTTT. The encoded protein is CASSITRNTEAFF.

This clonotype was observed a few times. This chain links TRBV12-3 or TRBV12-4 with TRBJ2-1; TRBD2 matches 8 bases. This CDR3 is 16 amino acids long. The ends lost 5 bases at V and 1 base at J; junction bases unmatched: 7. The CDR3 reads CASSTGGAISYNEQFF. CDR3 nucleotides: TGTGCCAGCAGTACCGGGGGGGCCATTTCCTACAATGAGCAGTTCTTC.

This sequence joins TRBV10-3 and TRBJ2-1; perhaps TRBD1 as D (5 bases). Germline values: CDR1 ENHRY, CDR2 SYGVKD. Trimming left V 2 bases short and J 10 bases short, with 15 bases between. The CDR3 sequence is 14 residues long. CDR3 DNA: TGTGCCATCAGTGAGATGGGGTCGGACACCGAGCAGTTCTTC. It codes for CAISEMGSDTEQFF.

The rearrangement joins TRBV12-3 or TRBV12-4 to TRBJ1-6; possible D gene TRBD1, 5 bases. The V end lost 5 bases, the J end lost 9 bases, and 26 bases lay between the germline ends. The CDR3 runs 18 residues. For the CDR3, the DNA is TGTGCCAGCAGTCTCCTGTACCTGGGGCAGGTCCCAATTTCACCCCTCCACTTT. It is translated as CASSLLYLGQVPISPLHF.

The genes are TRBV2 and TRBJ2-3, with 9 bases that match TRBD2. In germline, CDR1 is SNHLY, CDR2 FYNNEI. The trim removed 8 bases at V and 5 bases at J, leaving 5 bases unmatched. There are 13 residues in the CDR3. Written as DNA, the CDR3 is TGTGCCAGCGGGGGACTAGCCAGAGATACGCAGTATTTT. It translates to CASGGLARDTQYF.

The chain links TRBV7-7 to TRBJ1-4; a weak D match, TRBD1 (6 bases). The CDR3 spans 13 residues. Trimming stripped 5 bases from V and 8 bases from J, with 12 bases between. Germline CDR1 and CDR2: SSHAT and FNYEAQ (reference sequence). As DNA, the CDR3 is TGTGCCAGCAGCCCTACAGGGAGAGAAAAACTGTTTTTT. Its protein product is CASSPTGREKLFF.

The V and J genes are TRBV24-1 and TRBJ2-2; 7 positions match TRBD2. This CDR3 has 14 amino acids. With V trimmed by 3 bases and J by 5 bases, 2 bases remained unmatched. Germline CDR1 is KGHDR and CDR2 is SFDVKD. CDR3 protein: CATSDPGGTGELFF. The CDR3 bases are TGTGCCACCAGTGATCCCGGGGGGACCGGGGAGCTGTTTTTT.

This clonotype was observed at least ten times. The chain has TRBV12-3 or TRBV12-4 and TRBJ2-1; 11 positions match TRBD2. Trimming removed 2 bases from V and 9 bases from J; junction bases left unmatched: 3. CDR3 length: 14 amino acids. This CDR3 is CASSLSSGRVEQFF. CDR3 coding DNA: TGTGCCAGCAGTTTAAGTAGCGGGAGGGTTGAGCAGTTCTTC.

The chain recombines TRBV6-5 with TRBJ1-1; no clear D. This CDR3 spans 13 amino acids. The germline V gene has CDR1 MNHEY and CDR2 SVGAGI. V was shortened by 3 bases and J by 4 bases, with 9 bases between the two germline ends. This chain's CDR3 is CASSYGQVTEAFF. CDR3 DNA: TGTGCCAGCAGTTATGGTCAGGTCACTGAAGCTTTCTTT.

This clonotype was detected only a few times. This rearrangement joins TRBV12-3 or TRBV12-4 to TRBJ2-1; D is unresolved. Trimming stripped 7 bases from V and 0 bases from J, with 7 bases between. The CDR3 covers 13 residues. The CDR3, as DNA: TGTGCCAGCAATACGGACTCCTACAATGAGCAGTTCTTC. Protein sequence: CASNTDSYNEQFF.

The genes are TRBV2 and TRBJ2-1; 9 bases are a match to TRBD2. V lost 4 bases, J lost 2 bases, and 15 bases stayed unmatched. This CDR3 has 19 amino acids. Germline V lookup: CDR1 SNHLY, CDR2 FYNNEI. The CDR3 DNA reads as TGTGCCAGCAGTGGGGTCGGGGATCCCGGGACTAGCCCCTACAATGAGCAGTTCTTC. As protein: CASSGVGDPGTSPYNEQFF.

The CDR3 protein is CASSWDSTEAQYF. The CDR3 nucleotides are TGTGCCAGCAGTTGGGACTCCACGGAGGCCCAGTACTTC. The V and J genes are TRBV12-3 or TRBV12-4 and TRBJ2-5; a weak D match, TRBD2 (6 bases). V gave up 4 bases and J gave up 9 bases, with 15 bases separating them. This CDR3 is built from 13 residues.

The sample holds a few counts of this clonotype. This rearrangement joins TRBV12-3 or TRBV12-4 to TRBJ2-1; a possible D gene is TRBD2 (5 bases). The CDR3 contains 15 residues. V was trimmed by 1 base and J by 6 bases, leaving 13 bases between them. CDR3 sequence reads: CASSLGVGIGNEQFF. Written as DNA, the CDR3 is TGTGCCAGCAGTTTAGGGGTCGGGATTGGCAATGAGCAGTTCTTC.

The sample holds a few counts of this clonotype. V usage is TRBV10-3 and J usage is TRBJ2-7; TRBD2 might be the D (5 bases). CDR1 is ENHRY and CDR2 is SYGVKD in the germline V gene. Between the trimmed V and J ends, which lost 3 bases and 5 bases, there was a span of 8 bases. The CDR3 spans 12 residues. The CDR3 DNA follows: TGTGCCATCAGTGATGACGGGAACGAGCAGTACGTC. Protein product: CAISDDGNEQYV.

V usage is TRBV20-1 and J usage is TRBJ2-3; weak D call: TRBD2 (6 bases). The germline gives CDR1 DFQATT, CDR2 SNEGSKA (reference sequence). The CDR3 totals 17 residues. The V end was cut by 8 bases, the J end by 3 bases, with 27 bases between. The CDR3 DNA sequence: TGCAGTACATCTAGTAGGAGGGGCCCTAGGAGGACAGATACGCAGTATTTT. Protein product: CSTSSRRGPRRTDTQYF.

The V and J genes are TRBV5-1 and TRBJ2-5, with TRBD2 matching 7 bases. Germline V lookup: CDR1 SGHRS, CDR2 YFSETQ. This CDR3 comprises 15 residues. Unmatched junction bases numbered 6, after V lost 2 bases and J lost 2 bases. CDR3 residues: CASSFVPSGQETQYF. In DNA, the CDR3 is TGCGCCAGCAGCTTCGTTCCTAGCGGACAAGAGACCCAGTACTTC.

This clonotype turned up a few times. The chain is built from TRBV6-5 and TRBJ2-4; TRBD1 matches 10 bases. From germline, CDR1 is MNHEY and CDR2 SVGAGI. The CDR3 has 18 amino acids. V lost 5 bases and J lost 0; bases outside the gene matches: 10. The CDR3 region is CASSPRQGAVLAKNIQYF. The CDR3 nucleotides read TGTGCCAGCAGTCCTCGACAGGGGGCTGTTTTAGCCAAAAACATTCAGTACTTC.

A single count supports this clonotype. Relative to the germline gene, one junction end is altered; a read error may explain this. This CDR3 is CAISSSGTPLAHTGELFF. The CDR3, as DNA: TGTGCCATCAGTTCCTCCGGGACTCCCCTCGCCCACACCGGGGAGCTGTTTTTT. This sequence joins TRBV12-3 or TRBV12-4 and TRBJ2-2, with a possible D match to TRBD2 (6 bases). This CDR3 spans 18 amino acids.

This sequence joins TRBV6-1 and TRBJ2-2, with D unresolved. Trimming cost V 10 bases and J 4 bases, with 19 bases left between them. CDR1 and CDR2 (germline): MNHNS, SASEGT. CDR3 length: 15 amino acids. The CDR3 DNA reads as TGTGCCACCACCCAGTTCATAGGGATCACCGGGGAGCTGTTTTTT. Protein product: CATTQFIGITGELFF.

This clonotype has more than one count but fewer than ten. V usage is TRBV3-1 and J usage is TRBJ2-2, with 9 positions matching TRBD1. Per germline, CDR1 LGHDT and CDR2 YNNKEL (reference sequence). Trimming removed 3 bases from V and 5 bases from J; junction bases left unmatched: 7. The CDR3 has 16 residues. The CDR3 DNA sequence: TGTGCCAGCAGCCACCTACAGGGGGCGCTTACCGGGGAGCTGTTTTTT. This gives the protein CASSHLQGALTGELFF.

This clonotype was observed a few times. The chain uses TRBV5-1 and TRBJ2-7; no definite D call. V dropped 4 bases and J dropped 2 bases, with 10 bases sitting between them. The CDR3 is made up of 13 amino acids. The V gene's germline CDR1 is SGHRS and CDR2 YFSETQ. The CDR3 region is CASSPGSTYEQYV. The DNA for the CDR3 is TGCGCCAGCAGCCCCGGCAGCACCTACGAGCAGTACGTC.

This clonotype has only a few counts. V and J are TRBV5-1 and TRBJ2-7, with TRBD1 matching over 7 bases. V gave up 2 bases and J gave up 3 bases; unmatched junction bases: 5. This CDR3 contains 14 residues. The germline V gene encodes CDR1 SGHRS and CDR2 YFSETQ. CDR3 sequence reads: CASSFEGARYEQYF. The CDR3 DNA follows: TGCGCCAGCAGCTTCGAGGGGGCGCGCTACGAGCAGTACTTC. Based on the CDR3 plus reference TRBV5-1 and TRBJ2-7, the full variable domain is KAGVTQTPRYLIKTRGQQVTLSCSPISGHRSVSWYQQTPGQGLQFLFEYFSETQRNKGNFPGRFSGRQFSNSRSEMNVSTLELGDSALYLCASSFEGARYEQYFGPGTRLTVT.

This clonotype came up a few times. The chain joins TRBV27 to TRBJ1-1; D might be TRBD1 (6 bases). CDR3 length: 17 residues. The germline CDR1 and CDR2 sequences are MNHEY and SMNVEV (reference sequence). Trimming removed 4 bases at V and 2 bases at J, with 20 bases between. CDR3 residues: CASSSRTGALGNTEAFF. The CDR3 region has the DNA TGTGCCAGCAGTTCCCGAACGGGGGCTTTGGGAAACACTGAAGCTTTCTTT.

The chain is built from TRBV12-3 or TRBV12-4 and TRBJ1-1, with D unclear. V lost 6 bases, J lost 8 bases, and 16 bases lay in between. This CDR3 contains 13 residues. CDR3 DNA sequence: TGTGCCAGCAGCCACCTCGGACGCTACGAAGCTTTCTTT. This gives the protein CASSHLGRYEAFF.

The chain links TRBV18 to TRBJ2-1; perhaps TRBD2 as D (7 bases). The CDR3 runs to 15 residues. Trimming pared 3 bases from V and 4 bases from J, leaving 13 bases between. CDR1 is KGHSH and CDR2 is LQKENI in the germline V gene. CDR3 in DNA: TGTGCCAGCTCACCCCGGGGGGCCAGATACAATGAGCAGTTCTTC. Translated, it gives CASSPRGARYNEQFF.

This clonotype was counted between two and nine times. This chain connects TRBV6-6 to TRBJ2-1; D not certain. Germline CDR1 MNHNY, CDR2 SVGAGI (reference sequence). This CDR3 has 13 residues. V was trimmed by 3 bases and J by 6 bases, leaving 9 bases between them. CDR3 DNA: TGTGCCAGCAGTTATACTGCTCTCAATGAGCAGTTCTTC. This codes for CASSYTALNEQFF.

This clonotype was seen a handful of times. The chain employs TRBV20-1 and TRBJ2-7; TRBD1 matches 9 bases. Per germline, CDR1 DFQATT and CDR2 SNEGSKA (reference sequence). The J segment lost 4 bases and the V segment lost 2 bases, leaving 3 bases of the junction unmatched. This CDR3 has 13 residues. The CDR3 nucleotides read TGCAGTGCTAGACGGACAGGGGAGTACGAGCAGTACGTC. As protein: CSARRTGEYEQYV.

This clonotype was seen a handful of times. This rearrangement joins TRBV5-1 to TRBJ2-3, with D perhaps TRBD2 (5 bases). Trimming took off 3 bases at V and 2 bases at J, with 10 bases between the two ends. Per the germline V gene, CDR1 is SGHRS and CDR2 is YFSETQ. The CDR3 runs 14 residues. The CDR3 region is CASSSSGYTDTQYF. CDR3 nucleotides: TGCGCCAGCAGCTCCAGCGGATACACAGATACGCAGTATTTT. The whole variable domain, filled in from reference TRBV5-1 and TRBJ2-3, reads KAGVTQTPRYLIKTRGQQVTLSCSPISGHRSVSWYQQTPGQGLQFLFEYFSETQRNKGNFPGRFSGRQFSNSRSEMNVSTLELGDSALYLCASSSSGYTDTQYFGPGTRLTVL.